Below are 13 T cell receptor beta chains sequenced from a single sample in a study of OX40 agonist ivuxolimab in advanced cancers. Only in-frame clones appear in the TCRdb table, and some are missing; sequencing was by immunoSEQ multiplex PCR. The table lists approximately 58,000 clones, around 93% of them singletons. Sequencing was performed on CD4+ or CD8+ T cells sorted from blood, taken in a trial of the OX40 agonist ivuxolimab. Source of these receptors: an adult with an advanced solid tumor such as melanoma, head and neck, liver or kidney cancer.

In DNA form, the CDR3 reads TGTGCCAGTAGTATTGGGTTTACTAGCTCCTTAAGCTTCAACTCCAATGAGCAGTTCTTC. Protein: CASSIGFTSSLSFNSNEQFF. The gene calls are TRBV19 and TRBJ2-1, with D possibly being TRBD2 (6 bases). Germline V lookup: CDR1 LNHDA, CDR2 SQIVND (reference sequence). Trimming removed 3 bases at V and 6 bases at J, with 30 bases between. CDR3 length equals 20 residues.

Only one count was recorded for this clone. The chain is built from TRBV7-6 and TRBJ2-5, with 10 bases that match TRBD2. The germline gives CDR1 SGHVS, CDR2 FNYEAQ. J gave up 5 bases and V 2 bases, and 8 bases lay outside the gene matches. The CDR3 runs to 16 residues. The DNA of the CDR3 is TGTGCCAGCAGCTTATCTAGCGGGAGCCCGGAGGAGACCCAGTACTTC. Translated: CASSLSSGSPEETQYF.

The chain employs TRBV7-9 and TRBJ1-1; 8 bases match TRBD1. Germline CDR1 is SEHNR and CDR2 is FQNEAQ (reference sequence). The CDR3 extends over 13 amino acids. V gave up 2 bases and J gave up 6 bases; unmatched junction bases: 2. As DNA, the CDR3 is TGTGCCAGCAGCTTACCAGGGGGCCCTGAAGCTTTCTTT. Translated: CASSLPGGPEAFF.

The chain is built from TRBV6-4 and TRBJ1-1, with D hard to call. This CDR3 region has 13 residues. V lost 1 base, J lost 1 base, and 4 bases lay in between. CDR1 is MRHNA, CDR2 SNTAGT, per germline. For the CDR3, the DNA is TGTGCCAGCAGTGACTTTACGAACACTGAAGCTTTCTTT. It codes for CASSDFTNTEAFF.

The chain links TRBV27 to TRBJ2-7; the D gene is possibly TRBD1 (6 bases). Germline CDR1 MNHEY, CDR2 SMNVEV (reference sequence). Trimming took off 3 bases at V and 1 base at J, with 10 bases between the two ends. The CDR3 totals 14 residues. For the CDR3, the DNA is TGTGCCAGCAGTTTTGGGGACAATTCCTACGAGCAGTACTTC. The encoded protein is CASSFGDNSYEQYF.

The rearrangement uses TRBV28 and TRBJ2-7; D gene uncertain. Deletions cut 8 bases from V and 1 base from J, with 15 bases between. CDR1 and CDR2 from the germline V gene are MDHEN and SYDVKM. This CDR3 has 14 amino acids. The CDR3: CASRTWHQSYEQYF. CDR3 DNA: TGTGCCAGCCGTACCTGGCACCAATCCTACGAGCAGTACTTC. Based on the CDR3 plus reference TRBV28 and TRBJ2-7, the full variable domain is DVKVTQSSRYLVKRTGEKVFLECVQDMDHENMFWYRQDPGLGLRLIYFSYDVKMKEKGDIPEGYSVSREKKERFSLILESASTNQTSMYLCASRTWHQSYEQYFGPGTRLTVT.

As regards this clone: This same CDR3 is encoded by further DNA sequences in the sample. The chain recombines TRBV6-1 with TRBJ2-5; D unclear. CDR3 size: 11 residues. V dropped 5 bases and J dropped 5 bases, with 6 bases sitting between them. Germline values: CDR1 MNHNS, CDR2 SASEGT. CDR3 bases: TGTGCCAGCAGTTATCCGGAGACCCAGTACTTC. Translating gives CASSYPETQYF.

V is TRBV7-6 and J is TRBJ2-5; 7 bases match TRBD2. The CDR3 is 15 residues long. Germline V gene data show CDR1 as SGHVS and CDR2 as FNYEAQ. J gave up 4 bases and V 4 bases, and 9 bases lay outside the gene matches. The CDR3 bases are TGTGCCAGCAGCTGGGGGGGGACTGCCCGAGAGACCCAGTACTTC. Translated: CASSWGGTARETQYF.

This chain connects TRBV5-6 to TRBJ2-7; 7 bases agree with TRBD1. The germline CDR1 and CDR2 sequences are SGHDT and YYEEEE. The V segment lost 3 bases and the J segment 3 bases; nucleotides outside the gene matches: 0. CDR3 size: 12 residues. CDR3 amino acids: CASSWDSYEQYF. CDR3 DNA: TGTGCCAGCAGCTGGGACAGCTACGAGCAGTACTTC.

V gene TRBV27 combines with J gene TRBJ1-3; 10 positions agree with TRBD1. CDR1 MNHEY and CDR2 SMNVEV come from the germline V gene (reference sequence). The CDR3 has 16 residues. J was trimmed by 2 bases and V by 3 bases; bases with no gene match: 4. In DNA, the CDR3 is TGTGCCAGCAGTTTGTCGGGACAGGGGCCTGGAAACACCATATATTTT. This gives the protein CASSLSGQGPGNTIYF.

This clone was seen just once. The chain is built from TRBV27 and TRBJ2-1, with 8 bases fitting TRBD2. CDR3 size: 14 residues. With V trimmed by 2 bases and J by 6 bases, 3 bases remained unmatched. The germline V gene encodes CDR1 MNHEY and CDR2 SMNVEV (reference sequence). CDR3 protein: CASSLLAGINEQFF. The CDR3 DNA reads as TGTGCCAGCAGTTTACTAGCGGGCATCAATGAGCAGTTCTTC.

This clone came up once. The chain couples TRBV5-1 to TRBJ1-1; D unresolved. This CDR3 comprises 14 residues. Germline-derived CDR1 and CDR2 are SGHRS and YFSETQ. Trimming removed 4 bases at V and 1 base at J, with 11 bases between. The CDR3 loop reads CASSPDNQNTEAFF. CDR3 DNA: TGCGCCAGCAGCCCCGACAACCAGAACACTGAAGCTTTCTTT. Together with reference TRBV5-1 and TRBJ1-1, the CDR3 gives the full variable domain: KAGVTQTPRYLIKTRGQQVTLSCSPISGHRSVSWYQQTPGQGLQFLFEYFSETQRNKGNFPGRFSGRQFSNSRSEMNVSTLELGDSALYLCASSPDNQNTEAFFGQGTRLTVV.

This chain connects TRBV6-1 to TRBJ1-1; TRBD1 might be the D (5 bases). This CDR3 is 12 amino acids long. With 5 bases removed from V and 3 bases from J, the gap between germline ends came to 7 bases. Germline assignment: CDR1 MNHNS and CDR2 SASEGT. In DNA form, the CDR3 reads TGTGCCAGCAGTTGGGGGTACACTGAAGCTTTCTTT. Its protein is CASSWGYTEAFF.